These 25 T cell receptor beta chains came from one sample sequenced in a study of T cell repertoires in cytomegalovirus infection (dated by TCRdb to about 2019). The instrument was an Illumina HiSeq 1500. TCRdb handled the public reads itself, with Q25 trimming in fastp and clone calling in MiXCR, and kept productive beta chains. All rows with the same CDR3 protein become a single entry with the most common DNA and genes. Counted in this sample were 650,000 to 850,000 distinct CDR3 sequences; roughly 29% of them appeared once. Roughly 13% of the sample is taken by the ten largest. No antigens are known for them. What this sample's treatment or condition label stands for: in vitro stimulation with specific CMV peptide epitopes to enrich CMV-specific T cells. Sequencing used cultured CD8+ T cells from PBMCs, obtained from culture after CMV antigen stimulation. These receptors came from a human donor in good health (CMV status not recorded). Some clones in this sample may be carry-over from other donors' samples.

The V call is TRBV6-2 or TRBV6-3, the J call TRBJ2-3; 8 nucleotides agree with TRBD2. Germline V gene lookup returns CDR1 MNHEY and CDR2 SVGEGT. V shed 6 bases, J shed 4 bases, and the junction held 9 bases outside the gene matches. The CDR3 totals 15 residues. CDR3 amino acids: CASRGLVQTPDTQYF. The CDR3 bases are TGTGCCAGCAGGGGACTAGTGCAAACCCCAGATACGCAGTATTTT.

This clonotype turned up a few times. This sequence joins TRBV11-3 and TRBJ2-3, with D possibly matching TRBD2 (5 bases). Germline V CDR1 and CDR2: SGHNT, YENEEA. Trimming left V 7 bases short and J 11 bases short, with 16 bases between. This CDR3 contains 12 residues. The CDR3 loop reads CASTGKDFRQYF. The CDR3 region has the DNA TGTGCCAGCACGGGGAAGGACTTTAGGCAGTATTTT.

The genes are TRBV7-9 and TRBJ1-3; D uncertain. This CDR3 is 16 amino acids long. Germline CDR1 and CDR2: SEHNR and FQNEAQ (reference sequence). V lost 4 bases and J lost 0, with 13 bases in between. The CDR3 DNA sequence: TGTGCCAGCAGCTCCCTTGATGCCCCCTCTGGAAACACCATATATTTT. Protein product: CASSSLDAPSGNTIYF.

This chain links TRBV19 with TRBJ2-5, with D possibly being TRBD1 (5 bases). Between the trimmed V and J ends, which lost 1 base and 5 bases, there was a span of 14 bases. The CDR3 consists of 15 residues. CDR1 is LNHDA and CDR2 is SQIVND in the germline V gene (reference sequence). CDR3 amino acids: CASSIAGRVRETQYF. CDR3 bases: TGTGCCAGTAGTATAGCGGGCAGGGTGAGGGAGACCCAGTACTTC.

V is TRBV18 and J is TRBJ2-2; D is perhaps TRBD1 (5 bases). The CDR3 has 16 amino acids. CDR1 KGHSH and CDR2 LQKENI come from the germline V gene. Trimming pared 1 base from V and 4 bases from J, leaving 13 bases between. The CDR3 loop is CASSPRQDILTGELFF. The DNA of the CDR3 is TGTGCCAGCTCACCACGGCAGGACATTCTCACCGGGGAGCTGTTTTTT.

This clonotype showed up just a few times. The genes are TRBV4-2 and TRBJ1-1; D remains ambiguous. Germline V gene data show CDR1 as LGHNA and CDR2 as YNFKEQ. CDR3 length equals 14 residues. Trimming pared 3 bases from V and 3 bases from J, leaving 11 bases between. CDR3 sequence: CASSQGGRYTEAFF. Here the CDR3 DNA reads TGTGCCAGCAGCCAGGGTGGACGCTACACTGAAGCTTTCTTT.

This clonotype showed up many times. V usage is TRBV6-2 or TRBV6-3 and J usage is TRBJ2-5; 7 nucleotides match TRBD2. J lost 5 bases, V lost 5 bases, and 11 bases had no gene match. The CDR3 is made up of 15 amino acids. The V gene's germline CDR1 is MNHEY and CDR2 SVGEGT. DNA for the CDR3: TGTGCCAGCAGTGAGCGGGACGGACGATGGGAGACCCAGTACTTC. The encoded protein is CASSERDGRWETQYF.

V and J are TRBV19 and TRBJ1-1; weak D call: TRBD1 (5 bases). The CDR3 is 16 residues long. CDR1 LNHDA and CDR2 SQIVND come from the germline V gene (reference sequence). V was shortened by 3 bases and J by 5 bases, with 19 bases between the two germline ends. This chain's CDR3 is CASSITGTRGWTEAFF. The CDR3, as DNA: TGTGCCAGTAGTATTACCGGCACCCGGGGGTGGACTGAAGCTTTCTTT.

This clonotype was counted many times. The genes are TRBV6-1 and TRBJ1-1; no clear D gene. The CDR3 totals 14 residues. The ends were cut back, 3 bases at V and 4 bases at J, with 12 bases in the middle. Germline assignment: CDR1 MNHNS and CDR2 SASEGT. Here the CDR3 DNA reads TGTGCCAGCAGTGACTGGGGTAAGCCCACTGAAGCTTTCTTT. Translating it yields CASSDWGKPTEAFF.

This clonotype was seen at least ten times. This chain joins TRBV6-6 and TRBJ2-7, with 8 bases fitting TRBD2. Germline V CDR1 and CDR2: MNHNY, SVGAGI (reference sequence). The CDR3 totals 15 residues. V trimming: 6 bases; J trimming: 4 bases; junction bases outside the gene matches: 11. DNA of the CDR3: TGTGCCAGCAGCCCCGGGAGGGATGGGACGTACGAGCAGTACGTC. Translation: CASSPGRDGTYEQYV.

The chain recombines TRBV29-1 with TRBJ2-1; D unresolved. V was clipped by 4 bases and J by 2 bases, with 12 bases between them. The germline V gene encodes CDR1 SQVTM and CDR2 ANQGSEA. CDR3 length: 14 amino acids. CDR3 in DNA: TGCAGCGTTGTGGGAAGCGATACCTACAATGAGCAGTTCTTC. Translation gives CSVVGSDTYNEQFF.

The chain links TRBV6-2 or TRBV6-3 to TRBJ2-4; unclear D gene. Between the trimmed V and J ends, which lost 2 bases and 9 bases, there was a span of 8 bases. There are 12 residues in the CDR3. The V gene's germline CDR1 is MNHEY and CDR2 SVGEGT. CDR3 DNA: TGTGCCAGCAGTTACAAGGTTGGCATTCAGTACTTC. Its translation: CASSYKVGIQYF.

This chain joins TRBV12-3 or TRBV12-4 and TRBJ1-2; unclear D gene. Trimming removed 6 bases at V and 6 bases at J, with 17 bases between. The CDR3 runs 14 residues. This CDR3 reads CASRVAGSWNGYTF. CDR3 nucleotide sequence: TGTGCCAGCAGGGTCGCGGGGTCTTGGAATGGCTACACCTTC.

The chain joins TRBV20-1 to TRBJ1-3; D gene ambiguous. The CDR3 has 14 residues. The V and J ends lost 0 bases and 7 bases respectively, with 13 bases between them. Germline V lookup: CDR1 DFQATT, CDR2 SNEGSKA (reference sequence). CDR3 sequence (DNA): TGCAGTGCTAGAGATCGGGCAGTAGGGAACACCATATATTTT. It translates to CSARDRAVGNTIYF.

In this sample, this clonotype turned up many times. The chain joins TRBV19 to TRBJ1-1, with 7 bases fitting TRBD1. Trimming removed 0 bases from V and 11 bases from J; junction bases left unmatched: 6. The CDR3 has 13 residues. Per the germline V gene, CDR1 is LNHDA and CDR2 is SQIVND (reference sequence). The CDR3 protein is CASSIEIDRVAFF. CDR3 DNA sequence: TGTGCCAGTAGTATAGAGATAGACAGGGTGGCTTTCTTT.

This rearrangement joins TRBV28 to TRBJ1-2; 7 bases fit TRBD1. Germline CDR1 and CDR2: MDHEN and SYDVKM. The CDR3 loop spans 15 amino acids. Trimming cost V 6 bases and J 1 base; bases outside gene matches: 8. The CDR3 nucleotides read TGTGCCAGCAGACTAAGGCAGGGGGTTAACTATGGCTACACCTTC. It yields the protein CASRLRQGVNYGYTF.

The sample holds many counts of this clonotype. This chain connects TRBV7-6 to TRBJ2-5, with 9 bases aligning to TRBD1. In germline, CDR1 is SGHVS, CDR2 FNYEAQ. The CDR3 length is 16 residues. Unmatched junction bases numbered 12, after V lost 3 bases and J lost 7 bases. CDR3 bases: TGTGCCAGCAGCTTCTCCGGGACAGGGAGTGGTGGGACCCAGTACTTC. This sequence encodes CASSFSGTGSGGTQYF.

The chain recombines TRBV18 with TRBJ2-7; D call uncertain. V lost 4 bases, J lost 4 bases, and 14 bases lay in between. The CDR3 has 14 residues. Per germline, CDR1 KGHSH and CDR2 LQKENI. CDR3 bases: TGTGCCAGCTCACTGGAACCTCGAGTTTACGAGCAGTACGTC. This sequence encodes CASSLEPRVYEQYV.

This chain connects TRBV18 to TRBJ2-2; D is unclear. Trimming took off 3 bases at V and 0 bases at J, with 8 bases between the two ends. This CDR3 spans 15 amino acids. The V gene's germline CDR1 is KGHSH and CDR2 LQKENI. The CDR3 DNA reads as TGTGCCAGCTCACCTATTACTGCGAACACCGGGGAGCTGTTTTTT. Translated, it gives CASSPITANTGELFF.

This clonotype was recorded a few times. V usage is TRBV20-1 and J usage is TRBJ1-1; D is unclear. The CDR3 contains 12 residues. Germline assignment: CDR1 DFQATT and CDR2 SNEGSKA (reference sequence). The CDR3 DNA follows: TGCACCTGGGTCCGAGACCTCAGTCAAGCTTTCTTT. This sequence encodes CTWVRDLSQAFF.

The V gene is TRBV6-1, the J gene TRBJ1-1; no firm D call. CDR3 length equals 14 residues. V was shortened by 5 bases and J by 4 bases, with 14 bases between the two germline ends. Germline V gene sequence: CDR1 MNHNS, CDR2 SASEGT. The CDR3 loop reads CASSYGMGSTEAFF. DNA of the CDR3: TGTGCCAGCAGTTACGGGATGGGGAGCACTGAAGCTTTCTTT.

The chain recombines TRBV7-9 with TRBJ2-3; 8 bases are a match to TRBD1. Germline V CDR1 and CDR2: SEHNR, FQNEAQ (reference sequence). J lost 4 bases, V lost 4 bases, and 7 bases had no gene match. The CDR3 consists of 15 residues. CDR3 sequence reads: CASSSTDREADTQYF. CDR3 bases: TGTGCCAGCAGCTCCACGGACAGGGAGGCAGATACGCAGTATTTT.

The chain employs TRBV6-1 and TRBJ2-7; no clear D gene. CDR1 MNHNS and CDR2 SASEGT come from the germline V gene. The CDR3 is 13 amino acids. The V end lost 4 bases, the J end lost 2 bases, and 9 bases lay between the germline ends. The DNA for the CDR3 is TGTGCCAGCAGTGCGACACTACCCTACGAGCAGTACGTC. Amino acid sequence: CASSATLPYEQYV.

Comments on this clonotype: The junction departs from the called germline gene at one end, perhaps through a read error. The chain combines TRBV6-5 with TRBJ2-3; either TRBD1 or TRBD2 may fit D (5 bases each). The CDR3 runs to 19 residues. Germline lookup yields CDR1 MNHEY and CDR2 SVGAGI. CDR3 bases: TGTACCAGCAGTTACTCGAACAGGCTGAAGGCCGGGGACACAGATACGCAGTATTTT. The encoded protein is CTSSYSNRLKAGDTDTQYF.

The rearrangement joins TRBV28 to TRBJ2-3, with D perhaps TRBD1 (6 bases). The CDR3 consists of 16 residues. Germline CDR1 MDHEN, CDR2 SYDVKM. Trimming removed 5 bases from V and 1 base from J, with 16 bases in between. In DNA form, the CDR3 reads TGTGCCAGCAGTACAATACAGGGCCACGGCACAGATACGCAGTATTTT. Its translation: CASSTIQGHGTDTQYF.